A selection of T cell receptor beta chains follows, all from one sample in a study of shared clonotypes between healthy human individuals. The data were produced by immunoSEQ multiplex PCR, yet TCRdb's version contains in-frame clones alone and is incomplete. The repertoire holds around 2,100,000 clones, with about 95% as singletons. Sequencing was done on a sample of naive CD8+ T cells sorted from blood. The source of these receptors is a man younger than 30 in good health. Both conserved end residues are part of each CDR3. D genes are given only for firm matches. Not every row has a clone size; where given, it reads once, few, many or a size class.

v_gene	abundance	j_gene	d_gene	len	CDR3nt	CDR3aa
TRBV5-6	NA	TRBJ1-1	NA	12	TGTGCCAGCAGCTTTGGGGCAGGGATGGCTTTCTTT	CASSFGAGMAFF
TRBV30	NA	TRBJ2-7	NA	13	TGTGCCTGGAGCATCGGGGACTCCTACGAGCAGTACTTC	CAWSIGDSYEQYF
TRBV30	NA	TRBJ2-3	NA	15	TGTGCCTGGAGTGTAGTCGGGGGGCGTGCAGATACGCAGTATTTT	CAWSVVGGRADTQYF
TRBV7-2	once	TRBJ2-3	NA	12	TGTGCCAGCAGCTTAGTCCGGAATACGCAGTATTTT	CASSLVRNTQYF
TRBV6-6	once	TRBJ1-1	NA	14	TGTGCCAGCAGTTACGGGTTAGTTAACACTGAAGCTTTCTTT	CASSYGLVNTEAFF
TRBV7-8	few	TRBJ2-7	TRBD1	14	TGTGCCAGCAGTGATCTGGGACAGGGCTACGAGCAGTACTTC	CASSDLGQGYEQYF
TRBV7-9	once	TRBJ2-5	TRBD2	16	TGTGCCAGCAGCTTAGCGACGGGGGGGTTTCAGGAGACCCAGTACTTC	CASSLATGGFQETQYF
TRBV11-2	NA	TRBJ1-1	NA	13	TGTGCCAGCAGCTTGGCGGGAGGCACTGAAGCTTTCTTT	CASSLAGGTEAFF
TRBV14	NA	TRBJ2-1	NA	15	TGTGCCAGCAGCGAAAACAGGGTGGGTTACAATGAGCAGTTCTTC	CASSENRVGYNEQFF
TRBV29-1	NA	TRBJ1-1	TRBD1	13	TGCAGCGGACACAGGGGCACGGGGACTGAAGCTTTCTTT	CSGHRGTGTEAFF
TRBV30	NA	TRBJ2-7	NA	15	TGTGCCTGGAGTCAGGCGACAGGAAGCTCCTACGAGCAGTACTTC	CAWSQATGSSYEQYF
TRBV7-6	NA	TRBJ2-4	TRBD2	17	TGTGCCAGCAGCCCCGGGAGCGGGGCCATAGCCAAAAACATTCAGTACTTC	CASSPGSGAIAKNIQYF
TRBV5-6	NA	TRBJ1-2	NA	11	TGTGCCAGCAGCTTGGGATATGGCTACACCTTC	CASSLGYGYTF
TRBV4-1	NA	TRBJ2-1	TRBD2	15	TGCGCCGGGCTTCAGGGACTAGCGGGGGGTAATGAGCAGTTCTTC	CAGLQGLAGGNEQFF
TRBV2	NA	TRBJ2-5	TRBD1	14	TGTGCCAGCAGTGAGGGACAGTTTTACGAGACCCAGTACTTC	CASSEGQFYETQYF
TRBV13	NA	TRBJ2-1	NA	14	TGTGCCAGCAGCTTAGAGGGGGGCCAGGAGGGGCGGTTCTTC	CASSLEGGQEGRFF
TRBV4-3	once	TRBJ1-5	NA	15	TGCGCCAGCAGCCAAGCGGGACTACCAGATCAGCCCCAGCATTTT	CASSQAGLPDQPQHF
TRBV27	NA	TRBJ1-1	TRBD1	13	TGTGCCAGCAGTACTCCAGGGGGCACTGAAGCTTTCTTT	CASSTPGGTEAFF
TRBV7-8	NA	TRBJ2-3	NA	14	TGTGCCAGCAGTCCCGGGGGGCCTGTAGATACGCAGTATTTT	CASSPGGPVDTQYF
TRBV4-1	NA	TRBJ1-6	NA	15	TGCGCCAGCAGCCAAGAAGACAGAGGGAATTCACCCCTCCACTTT	CASSQEDRGNSPLHF
TRBV5-6	NA	TRBJ2-7	TRBD2	14	TGTGCCAGCAGCACGGGGGGTTCCCCCTACGAGCAGTACTTC	CASSTGGSPYEQYF
TRBV4-1	NA	TRBJ2-1	TRBD2	15	TGCGCCAGCAGCCTCGGACTAGCGGGAGTCTATGAGCAGTTCTTC	CASSLGLAGVYEQFF
TRBV5-1	NA	TRBJ2-7	NA	13	TGCGCCAGCAGCTTACCACAGTCCTACGAGCAGTACTTC	CASSLPQSYEQYF
TRBV7-2	NA	TRBJ2-7	TRBD1	14	TGTGCCAGCAGCCAACCGGGACAGGGGTACGAGCAGTACTTC	CASSQPGQGYEQYF
TRBV6-6	NA	TRBJ2-7	NA	13	TGTGCCAGCAGTTACGGGGGGACCTACGAGCAGTACTTC	CASSYGGTYEQYF
TRBV19	NA	TRBJ2-1	NA	13	TGTGCCAGTAGTATAACCCCAGCCGAAGAGCAGTTCTTC	CASSITPAEEQFF
TRBV5-1	NA	TRBJ2-7	TRBD1	15	TGCGCCAGCAGCATTTGGACAGGGCTTAGCTACGAGCAGTACTTC	CASSIWTGLSYEQYF